This T cell receptor beta chain was sequenced for a study of T cell repertoires in aging, cancer and after chemotherapy. Study summary: Patients with glioblastoma brain tumors were sampled before and after temozolomide-based therapy.

The table lists this clonotype with a few counts. Rearranged V-D-J TRB sequences were amplified with a mixed TRB-A/B primer pool. TCRdb analysed the multiplex PCR reads with MiXCR anew, one entry per CDR3 protein. In the table there are roughly 3,400 distinct CDR3 sequences, about 26% of which are singletons. Peripheral blood genomic DNA, not sorted cells or RNA, was the template. The germline V gene encodes CDR1 SGHDT and CDR2 YYEEEE. The ends were cut back, 7 bases at V and 0 bases at J, with 9 bases in the middle. The CDR3 totals 13 residues. The TCR sequence derives from a human donor with a solid tumor. Sequenced material: blood. The rearrangement joins TRBV5-6 to TRBJ2-3; D unresolved. The CDR3 DNA reads TGTGCCAGCGGTTCGCTGAGCACAGATACGCAGTATTTT. This translates into CASGSLSTDTQYF.